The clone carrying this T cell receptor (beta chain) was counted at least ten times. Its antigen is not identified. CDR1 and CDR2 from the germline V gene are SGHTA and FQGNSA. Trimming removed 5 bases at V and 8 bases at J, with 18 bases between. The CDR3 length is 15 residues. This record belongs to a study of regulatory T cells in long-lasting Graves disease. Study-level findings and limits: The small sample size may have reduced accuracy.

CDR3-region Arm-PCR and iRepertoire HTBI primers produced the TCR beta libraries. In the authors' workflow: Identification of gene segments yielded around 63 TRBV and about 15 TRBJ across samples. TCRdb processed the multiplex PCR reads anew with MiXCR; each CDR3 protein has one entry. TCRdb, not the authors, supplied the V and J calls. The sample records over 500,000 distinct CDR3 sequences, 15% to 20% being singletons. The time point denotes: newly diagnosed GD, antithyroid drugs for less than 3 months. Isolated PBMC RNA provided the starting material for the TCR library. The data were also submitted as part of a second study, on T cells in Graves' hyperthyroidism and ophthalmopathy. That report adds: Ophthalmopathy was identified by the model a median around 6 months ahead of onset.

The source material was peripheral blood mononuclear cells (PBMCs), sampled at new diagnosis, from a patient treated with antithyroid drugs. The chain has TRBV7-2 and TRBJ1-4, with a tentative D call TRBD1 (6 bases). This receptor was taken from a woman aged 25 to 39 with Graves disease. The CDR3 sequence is CASSPFGGGGEKLFF. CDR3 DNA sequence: TGTGCCAGCAGCCCGTTTGGCGGGGGCGGGGAAAAACTGTTTTTT.